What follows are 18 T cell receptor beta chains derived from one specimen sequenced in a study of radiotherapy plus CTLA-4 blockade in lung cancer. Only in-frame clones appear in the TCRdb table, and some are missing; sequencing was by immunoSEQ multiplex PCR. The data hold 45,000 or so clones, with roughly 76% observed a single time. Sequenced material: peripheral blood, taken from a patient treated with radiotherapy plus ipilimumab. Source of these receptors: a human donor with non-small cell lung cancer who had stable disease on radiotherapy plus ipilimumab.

The chain's CDR3 is CASSPRGRSAGNPDTQYF. CDR3 bases: TGTGCCAGCTCACCACGTGGCAGATCGGCGGGTAATCCAGATACGCAGTATTTT. This chain connects TRBV18 to TRBJ2-3; possibly TRBD2 for D (5 bases). The CDR3 sequence is 18 residues long. The germline V gene encodes CDR1 KGHSH and CDR2 LQKENI. Between the trimmed V and J ends, which lost 1 base and 4 bases, there was a span of 21 bases.

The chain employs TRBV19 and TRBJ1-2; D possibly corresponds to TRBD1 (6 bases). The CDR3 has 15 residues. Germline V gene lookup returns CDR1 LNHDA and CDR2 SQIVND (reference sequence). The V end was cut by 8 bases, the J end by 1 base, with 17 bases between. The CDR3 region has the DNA TGTGCCAGTTATACGACAGGAGAAGTTAACTATGGCTACACCTTC. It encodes CASYTTGEVNYGYTF.

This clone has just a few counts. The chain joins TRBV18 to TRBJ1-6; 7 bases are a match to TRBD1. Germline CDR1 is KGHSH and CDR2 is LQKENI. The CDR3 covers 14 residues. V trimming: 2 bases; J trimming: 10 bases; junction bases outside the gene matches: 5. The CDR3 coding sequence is TGTGCCAGCTCACCAGGACAGGCGGGATCACCCCTCCACTTT. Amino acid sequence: CASSPGQAGSPLHF.

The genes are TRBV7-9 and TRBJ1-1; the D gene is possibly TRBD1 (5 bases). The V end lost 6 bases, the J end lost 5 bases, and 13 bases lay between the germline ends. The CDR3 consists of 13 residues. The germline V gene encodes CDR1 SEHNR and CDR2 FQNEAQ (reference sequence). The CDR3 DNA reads TGTGCCAGCAGTTTGCAGGGTAGTACTGAAGCTTTCTTT. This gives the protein CASSLQGSTEAFF.

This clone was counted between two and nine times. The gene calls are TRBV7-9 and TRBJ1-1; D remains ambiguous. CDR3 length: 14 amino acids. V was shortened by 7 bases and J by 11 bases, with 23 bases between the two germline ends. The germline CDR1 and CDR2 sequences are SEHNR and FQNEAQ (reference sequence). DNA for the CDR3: TGTGCCAGCACCTCAGATCCGGGATCCTGGTGGGCTTTCTTT. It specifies CASTSDPGSWWAFF.

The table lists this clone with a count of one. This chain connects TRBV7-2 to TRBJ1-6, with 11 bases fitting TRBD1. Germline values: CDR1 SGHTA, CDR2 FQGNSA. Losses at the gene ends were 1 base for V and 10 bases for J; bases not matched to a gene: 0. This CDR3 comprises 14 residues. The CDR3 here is CASSLGTGGSPLHF. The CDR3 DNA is TGTGCCAGCAGCTTAGGGACAGGGGGCTCACCCCTCCACTTT.

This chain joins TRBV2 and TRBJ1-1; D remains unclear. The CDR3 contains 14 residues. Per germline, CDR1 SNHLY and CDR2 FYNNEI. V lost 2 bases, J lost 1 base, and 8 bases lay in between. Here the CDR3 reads CASSERPGNTEAFF. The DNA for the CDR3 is TGTGCCAGCAGTGAACGGCCGGGGAACACTGAAGCTTTCTTT.

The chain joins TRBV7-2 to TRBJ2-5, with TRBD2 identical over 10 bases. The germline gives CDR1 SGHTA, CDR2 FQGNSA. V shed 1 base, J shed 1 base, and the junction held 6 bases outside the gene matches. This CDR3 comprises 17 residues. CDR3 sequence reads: CASSLERSGGVQETQYF. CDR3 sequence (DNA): TGTGCCAGCAGCTTAGAACGAAGCGGGGGGGTCCAAGAGACCCAGTACTTC.

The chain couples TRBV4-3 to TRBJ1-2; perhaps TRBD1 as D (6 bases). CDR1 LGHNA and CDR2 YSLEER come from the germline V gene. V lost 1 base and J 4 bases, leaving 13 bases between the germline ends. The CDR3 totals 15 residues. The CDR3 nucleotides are TGCGCCAGCAGCCAAGTCGGGACATCGCCCTATGGCTACACCTTC. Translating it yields CASSQVGTSPYGYTF.

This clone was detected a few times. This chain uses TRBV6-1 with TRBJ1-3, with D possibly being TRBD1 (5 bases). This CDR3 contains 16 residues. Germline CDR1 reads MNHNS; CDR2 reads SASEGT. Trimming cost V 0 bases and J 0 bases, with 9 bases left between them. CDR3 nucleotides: TGTGCCAGCAGTGAAGCGGGGGGAACCTCTGGAAACACCATATATTTT. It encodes CASSEAGGTSGNTIYF.

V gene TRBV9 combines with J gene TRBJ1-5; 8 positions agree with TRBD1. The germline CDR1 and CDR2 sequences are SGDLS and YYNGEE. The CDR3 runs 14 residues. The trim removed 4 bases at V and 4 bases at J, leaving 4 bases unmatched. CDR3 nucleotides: TGTGCCAGCAGCAAAGACAGGGGAAATCAGCCCCAGCATTTT. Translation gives CASSKDRGNQPQHF.

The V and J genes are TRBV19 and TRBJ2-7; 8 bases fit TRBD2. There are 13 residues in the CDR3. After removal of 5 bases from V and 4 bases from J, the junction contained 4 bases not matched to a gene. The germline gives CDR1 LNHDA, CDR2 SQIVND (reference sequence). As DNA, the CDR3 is TGTGCCAGTAGTCTTCGGGAGGGATACGAGCAGTACGTC. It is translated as CASSLREGYEQYV.

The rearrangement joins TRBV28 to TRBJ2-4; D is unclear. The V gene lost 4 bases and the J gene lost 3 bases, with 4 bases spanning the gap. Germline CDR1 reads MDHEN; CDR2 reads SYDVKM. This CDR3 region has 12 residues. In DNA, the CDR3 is TGTGCCAGCAGTTACAACAAAAACATTCAGTACTTC. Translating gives CASSYNKNIQYF.

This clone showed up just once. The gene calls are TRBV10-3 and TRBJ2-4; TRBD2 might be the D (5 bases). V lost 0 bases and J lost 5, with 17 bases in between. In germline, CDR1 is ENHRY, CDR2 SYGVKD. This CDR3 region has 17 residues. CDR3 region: CAISESGVGVGQNIQYF. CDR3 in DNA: TGTGCCATCAGTGAGTCGGGAGTCGGGGTAGGGCAAAACATTCAGTACTTC.

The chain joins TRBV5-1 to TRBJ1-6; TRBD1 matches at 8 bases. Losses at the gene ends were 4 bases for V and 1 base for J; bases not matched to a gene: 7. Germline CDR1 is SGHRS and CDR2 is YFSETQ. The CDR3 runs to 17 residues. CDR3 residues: CASSRRTGSSYNSPLHF. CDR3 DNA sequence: TGCGCCAGCAGCCGAAGGACAGGGAGTTCCTATAATTCACCCCTCCACTTT.

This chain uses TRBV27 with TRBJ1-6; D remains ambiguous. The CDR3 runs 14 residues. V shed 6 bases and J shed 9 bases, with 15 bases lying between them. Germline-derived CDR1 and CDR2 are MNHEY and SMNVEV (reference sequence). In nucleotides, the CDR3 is TGTGCCAGCAGGGGAGGGCGCATGAGTTCACCCCTCCACTTT. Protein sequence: CASRGGRMSSPLHF.

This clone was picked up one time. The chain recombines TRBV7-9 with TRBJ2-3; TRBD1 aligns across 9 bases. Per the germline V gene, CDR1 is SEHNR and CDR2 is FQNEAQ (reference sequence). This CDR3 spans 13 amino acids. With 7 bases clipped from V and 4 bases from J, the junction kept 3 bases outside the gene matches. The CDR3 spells CASKGQGSDTQYF. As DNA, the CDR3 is TGTGCCAGCAAGGGACAGGGCTCAGATACGCAGTATTTT.

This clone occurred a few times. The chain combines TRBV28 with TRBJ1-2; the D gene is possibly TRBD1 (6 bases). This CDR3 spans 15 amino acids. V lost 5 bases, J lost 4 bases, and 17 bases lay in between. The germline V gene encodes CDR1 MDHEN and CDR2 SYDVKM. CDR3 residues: CASSIPGAGFYGYTF. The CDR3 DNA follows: TGTGCCAGCAGTATACCAGGGGCCGGCTTCTATGGCTACACCTTC.